This TCR beta chain derives from a study of post-analysis software for immune sequencing data. TCR beta cDNA libraries had unique molecular identifiers. Via MiXCR, TCRdb re-called the PCR reads, giving one row per CDR3 protein. The sample lists about 570,000 distinct CDR3 sequences; around 34% were seen once. Concerning this clonotype itself: Its antigen remains unknown.

Regarding the study as a whole: Roughly five TRBV segments appeared more often in patients than in controls, and TRBV5-6, TRBV5-1 and TRBV20-1 were among these.

Losses at the gene ends were 3 bases for V and 3 bases for J; bases not matched to a gene: 7. Germline CDR1 reads LNHNV; CDR2 reads YYDKDF (reference sequence). The length of the CDR3 is 15 residues. The V and J genes are TRBV15 and TRBJ2-7; TRBD2 matches at 8 bases. The origin of this receptor is a girl aged 2 to 17 with multiple sclerosis. The sequenced material came from blood. For the CDR3, the DNA is TGTGCCACCAGCAGGACCGGGACTAGAGGCTACGAGCAGTACTTC. Protein sequence: CATSRTGTRGYEQYF.